The 10 T cell receptor beta chains in this list originate from one sample, sequenced in a study of regulatory T cells in long-lasting Graves disease. CDR3-region Arm-PCR and iRepertoire HTBI primers produced the TCR beta libraries. TCRdb re-called the multiplex PCR reads through MiXCR, storing one row per CDR3 protein. The table shows some 470,000 distinct CDR3 sequences, with about 22% occurring only once. As for time point: persistent/refractory GD, antithyroid drugs over 5 years with positive TRAb. Isolated PBMC RNA provided the starting material for the TCR library. The sample was peripheral blood mononuclear cells (PBMCs), taken when the disease was refractory, from a patient treated with antithyroid drugs. Receptors were obtained from a female donor with Graves disease.

This clonotype showed up just a few times. The chain uses TRBV5-1 and TRBJ1-6; D perhaps matches TRBD1 (6 bases). The germline CDR1 and CDR2 sequences are SGHRS and YFSETQ. V was trimmed by 0 bases and J by 8 bases, leaving 12 bases between them. CDR3 length: 15 amino acids. CDR3 residues: CASSLEGGADSPLHF. The CDR3 DNA reads as TGCGCCAGCAGCTTGGAGGGGGGCGCGGATTCACCCCTCCACTTT.

The chain has TRBV6-1 and TRBJ1-1, with a possible D match to TRBD1 (5 bases). Between the trimmed V and J ends, which lost 7 bases and 5 bases, there was a span of 26 bases. The CDR3 totals 17 residues. Germline V gene lookup returns CDR1 MNHNS and CDR2 SASEGT. CDR3 protein: CASTKQGSVNRGTEAFF. CDR3 in DNA: TGTGCCAGCACCAAACAAGGGTCAGTGAATCGGGGGACTGAAGCTTTCTTT.

In this sample, this clonotype turned up a few times. The V gene is TRBV6-1, the J gene TRBJ2-2, with D maybe TRBD1 (6 bases). CDR3 length: 16 residues. V lost 3 bases and J lost 5, with 16 bases in between. Germline-derived CDR1 and CDR2 are MNHNS and SASEGT. The CDR3 coding sequence is TGTGCCAGCAGTGATCAGGGGACCAAAGTAACCGGGGAGCTGTTTTTT. Encoded protein: CASSDQGTKVTGELFF.

The chain uses TRBV7-6 and TRBJ1-4; 9 bases are a match to TRBD1. After removal of 3 bases from V and 5 bases from J, the junction contained 10 bases not matched to a gene. CDR3 length: 17 residues. Germline CDR1 and CDR2: SGHVS and FNYEAQ. The CDR3: CASSFEAGGTGNEKLFF. The CDR3 nucleotides are TGTGCCAGCAGCTTCGAAGCGGGCGGGACAGGGAATGAAAAACTGTTTTTT.

Regarding this clonotype: This could be a read error, since a much larger clone is one nucleotide away. The genes are TRBV6-2 or TRBV6-3 and TRBJ1-2, with 7 bases matching TRBD1. The CDR3 contains 17 residues. Germline-derived CDR1 and CDR2 are MNHEY and SVGEGT. CDR3 region: CASSYPDTDTGDYGHTF. CDR3 bases: TGTGCCAGCAGTTACCCAGACACCGATACAGGGGACTATGGCCACACCTTC.

This clonotype was counted only a few times. The chain has TRBV11-3 and TRBJ2-6; maybe TRBD2 (5 bases). Deletions cut 6 bases from V and 0 bases from J, with 18 bases between. CDR3 length: 18 residues. Germline-derived CDR1 and CDR2 are SGHNT and YENEEA. CDR3 coding DNA: TGTGCCAGCAGACTAAGACGGGGAAGTCACTCTGGGGCCAACGTCCTGACTTTC. Its protein product is CASRLRRGSHSGANVLTF.

The gene calls are TRBV28 and TRBJ1-5, with a possible D match to TRBD1 (5 bases). CDR1 and CDR2 from the germline V gene are MDHEN and SYDVKM. V was cut by 1 base and J by 2 bases, with 9 bases left in between. CDR3 length equals 15 residues. The CDR3 here is CASSLLRGGNQPQHF. For the CDR3, the DNA is TGTGCCAGCAGTTTATTGCGAGGGGGCAATCAGCCCCAGCATTTT.

The table lists this clonotype with many counts. The chain uses TRBV6-1 and TRBJ1-2; tentative D call: TRBD1 (5 bases). With 7 bases removed from V and 6 bases from J, the gap between germline ends came to 18 bases. This CDR3 has 14 residues. Germline V gene lookup returns CDR1 MNHNS and CDR2 SASEGT. The CDR3 spells CASTILGLADGYTF. DNA of the CDR3: TGTGCCAGCACCATACTGGGGCTGGCCGATGGCTACACCTTC.

The V gene is TRBV6-2 or TRBV6-3, the J gene TRBJ2-7; 9 positions match TRBD1. The CDR3 runs to 17 residues. Trimming cost V 5 bases and J 0 bases; bases outside gene matches: 11. Per the germline V gene, CDR1 is MNHEY and CDR2 is SVGEGT. The CDR3 loop is CASSESTWDRDSYEQYF. The CDR3 DNA sequence: TGTGCCAGCAGTGAGTCGACTTGGGACAGGGACTCCTACGAGCAGTACTTC.

This clonotype was observed at least ten times. The chain uses TRBV12-3 or TRBV12-4 and TRBJ2-2, with D maybe TRBD2 (5 bases). This CDR3 has 13 amino acids. Trimming stripped 6 bases from V and 7 bases from J, with 12 bases between. The CDR3 is CASSHQAGGELFF. CDR3 coding DNA: TGTGCCAGCAGCCACCAGGCGGGCGGGGAGCTGTTTTTT.